This TCR beta chain was sequenced during a study of T cells in Graves' hyperthyroidism and ophthalmopathy. Germline V gene sequence: CDR1 SGHRS, CDR2 YFSETQ. V gave up 3 bases and J gave up 5 bases, with 11 bases separating them. CDR3 length: 14 residues. This clonotype was seen at least ten times. RNA transcripts provided the source from which TCR beta CDR3 regions were amplified. RT-PCR in the first round (using the HTBI primer set) targeted the TCR CDR3. TCRdb recomputed calls from the multiplex PCR reads with MiXCR, one row per CDR3 protein. The sample includes 540,000 or so distinct CDR3 sequences, about 45% seen only once; the top ten take 15% to 20%. Researchers barred patients who had uncontrolled infection, other autoimmune disease, pregnancy or lactation.

The TCR sequence derives from an adult woman with Graves' disease, either hyperthyroidism or ophthalmopathy (not recorded which). This chain links TRBV5-1 with TRBJ2-2; possibly TRBD1 or TRBD2 for D (5 bases each). Sequenced material: peripheral blood or thyroid tissue (not recorded which). CDR3 loop: CASSSPWGTGELFF. The CDR3, as DNA: TGCGCCAGCAGCTCTCCATGGGGGACCGGGGAGCTGTTTTTT.